This entry lists 16 T cell receptor beta chains sequenced from one sample in a study of vaccination effects on CD4 cells after COVID-19. TCRdb's copy holds only in-frame clones and misses some; the assay was immunoSEQ multiplex PCR. This sample has about 34,000 clones, with around 72% found just once. These TCRs are of unknown antigen specificity. With approximately 9 days of culture completed, CD4+ T cells were isolated. Confirmation by PCR established that the person had SARS-CoV-2 infection between March and December 2020. Participants got two doses of BNT162b2 or mRNA-1273 vaccine. The material sequenced was CD4+ T cells from PBMCs cultured without peptide, taken after COVID-19 vaccination. These TCRs come from a human donor who had a prior SARS-CoV-2 infection.

The chain couples TRBV3-1 (or the pseudogene TRBV3-2) to TRBJ1-5; TRBD1 might be the D (6 bases). V shed 5 bases and J shed 3 bases, with 26 bases lying between them. This CDR3 region has 19 residues. Germline CDR1 reads LGHDT; CDR2 reads YNNKEL (reference sequence). The CDR3 DNA is TGTGCCAGCAGCGACCGAGCACTGCCAAGGACAGCTATCAATCAGCCCCAGCATTTT. Its translation: CASSDRALPRTAINQPQHF.

CDR3 loop: CAWSHYRTDQNTEAFF. The DNA for the CDR3 is TGTGCCTGGAGCCACTATCGGACGGACCAGAACACTGAAGCTTTCTTT. The chain is built from TRBV30 and TRBJ1-1; D not resolved. Trimming pared 3 bases from V and 1 base from J, leaving 18 bases between. The CDR3 is 16 amino acids. Germline V CDR1 and CDR2: GTSNPN, SVGIG (reference sequence).

The chain employs TRBV9 and TRBJ2-3; TRBD2 aligns across 10 bases. The junction had 11 bases not matched to a gene; V was cut back by 3 bases and J by 1 base. The germline gives CDR1 SGDLS, CDR2 YYNGEE. The CDR3 sequence is 18 residues long. The CDR3 here is CASSDGSSGGLRTDTQYF. The CDR3 DNA follows: TGTGCCAGCAGCGACGGGTCTAGCGGGGGCCTTCGCACAGATACGCAGTATTTT.

The rearrangement links TRBV12-3 or TRBV12-4 to TRBJ2-5; no firm D call. Trimming removed 1 base at V and 5 bases at J, with 8 bases between. The CDR3 has 13 amino acids. The CDR3 protein is CASSLVTQETQYF. The CDR3 DNA reads TGTGCCAGCAGTTTAGTAACGCAGGAGACCCAGTACTTC.

This chain uses TRBV7-3 with TRBJ1-2; 8 bases align to TRBD1. Trimming removed 4 bases from V and 2 bases from J; junction bases left unmatched: 6. The germline CDR1 and CDR2 sequences are SGHTA and FQGTGA. The CDR3 contains 15 residues. The CDR3 DNA sequence: TGTGCCAGCAGCTCCTTAAACAGGGGGAACTATGGCTACACCTTC. Its translation: CASSSLNRGNYGYTF.

This clone has just one count. The chain links TRBV11-1 to TRBJ2-3; D is uncertain. The CDR3 length is 15 residues. Germline V gene lookup returns CDR1 SGHAT and CDR2 FQDESV (reference sequence). The V end was cut by 5 bases, the J end by 1 base, with 13 bases between. CDR3 in DNA: TGTGCCAGCAGCCTACGGACCCCTGGCACAGATACGCAGTATTTT. It specifies CASSLRTPGTDTQYF.

The gene calls are TRBV16 and TRBJ2-7, with 7 bases matching TRBD1. The V gene end was trimmed by 4 bases and the J gene end by 0 bases; junction bases not matched to a gene: 6. The CDR3 is 15 residues long. The germline V gene has CDR1 KGHSY and CDR2 FQNENV. CDR3 in DNA: TGTGCCAGCAGCCCTGACAGGGCAAACTCCTACGAGCAGTACTTC. This codes for CASSPDRANSYEQYF.

The CDR3 loop reads CASSRIPQTANYEQYF. The CDR3, as DNA: TGCGCCAGCAGCCGCATCCCTCAAACAGCAAACTACGAGCAGTACTTC. J is TRBJ2-7 and V is TRBV4-1; D gene uncertain. Germline V gene data show CDR1 as MGHRA and CDR2 as YSYEKL. V was clipped by 4 bases and J by 3 bases, with 19 bases between them. The CDR3 has 16 residues.

The J gene is TRBJ1-1, the V gene TRBV19, with unresolved D. Germline V gene sequence: CDR1 LNHDA, CDR2 SQIVND (reference sequence). V lost 5 bases and J lost 1, with 8 bases in between. The CDR3 runs to 13 residues. The CDR3 bases are TGTGCCAGTAGTGTGCGAGGGAACACTGAAGCTTTCTTT. Protein product: CASSVRGNTEAFF.

The rearrangement joins TRBV6-5 to TRBJ2-1; weak D call: TRBD1 (5 bases). CDR1 MNHEY and CDR2 SVGAGI come from the germline V gene. This CDR3 spans 14 amino acids. Trimming left V 2 bases short and J 3 bases short, with 8 bases between. The CDR3 DNA is TGTGCCAGCAGTTACGGGCAGGGCTACAATGAGCAGTTCTTC. Encoded protein: CASSYGQGYNEQFF.

The chain links TRBV29-1 to TRBJ1-3, with 8 bases identical to TRBD1. V lost 0 bases and J lost 2; bases outside the gene matches: 6. The CDR3 runs 16 residues. Germline loops: CDR1 SQVTM, CDR2 ANQGSEA. The CDR3 sequence: CSVEEAIQGAGNTIYF. CDR3 nucleotide sequence: TGCAGCGTTGAAGAAGCGATACAGGGGGCTGGAAACACCATATATTTT.

This sequence joins TRBV7-6 and TRBJ1-5, with a weak D call TRBD1 (5 bases). The V and J ends lost 5 bases and 5 bases respectively, with 16 bases between them. This CDR3 has 15 residues. Germline V gene lookup returns CDR1 SGHVS and CDR2 FNYEAQ. The CDR3 loop reads CASSPGLGVDQPQHF. In DNA form, the CDR3 reads TGTGCCAGCAGCCCGGGACTCGGAGTTGATCAGCCCCAGCATTTT.

The chain couples TRBV10-1 to TRBJ2-2, with 7 bases lining up with TRBD1. The length of the CDR3 is 15 residues. CDR1 and CDR2 from the germline V gene are WNHNN and SYGVQD (reference sequence). The J segment lost 6 bases and the V segment lost 7 bases, leaving 11 bases of the junction unmatched. CDR3: CASIDRAPCPGELFF. The CDR3 DNA is TGCGCCAGCATCGACAGGGCGCCCTGTCCCGGGGAGCTGTTTTTT.

The rearrangement joins TRBV4-1 to TRBJ2-3, with 7 bases lining up with TRBD2. The CDR3 has 16 residues. Germline assignment: CDR1 MGHRA and CDR2 YSYEKL. With 4 bases clipped from V and 4 bases from J, the junction kept 11 bases outside the gene matches. CDR3 region: CASSPSGAGVADTQYF. The CDR3, as DNA: TGCGCCAGCAGCCCCTCCGGCGCGGGAGTGGCAGATACGCAGTATTTT.

In DNA form, the CDR3 reads TGTGCCAGCTCACCAAAGGGGAGGAGGGAGACTGAAGCTTTCTTT. It specifies CASSPKGRRETEAFF. The chain is built from TRBV18 and TRBJ1-1; D is possibly TRBD1 (5 bases). In germline, CDR1 is KGHSH, CDR2 LQKENI. The CDR3 has 15 amino acids. Deletions cut 2 bases from V and 5 bases from J, with 15 bases between.

In this sample, this clone turned up a few times. The gene calls are TRBV11-3 and TRBJ2-1; D gene ambiguous. CDR1 is SGHNT, CDR2 YENEEA, per germline. V dropped 1 base and J dropped 0 bases, with 4 bases sitting between them. This CDR3 is built from 14 residues. CDR3 residues: CASSLVSSYNEQFF. The CDR3, as DNA: TGTGCCAGCAGCTTAGTCAGCTCCTACAATGAGCAGTTCTTC.